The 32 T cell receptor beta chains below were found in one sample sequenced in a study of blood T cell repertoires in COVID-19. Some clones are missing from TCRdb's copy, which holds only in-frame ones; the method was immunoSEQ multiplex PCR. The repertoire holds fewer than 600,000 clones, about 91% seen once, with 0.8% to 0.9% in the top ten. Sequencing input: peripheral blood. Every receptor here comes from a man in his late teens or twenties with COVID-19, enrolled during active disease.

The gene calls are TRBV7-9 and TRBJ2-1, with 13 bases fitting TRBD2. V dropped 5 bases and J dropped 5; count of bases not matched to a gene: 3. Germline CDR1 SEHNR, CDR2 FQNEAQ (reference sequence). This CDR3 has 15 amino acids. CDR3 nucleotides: TGTGCCAGCAGCCATACTAGCGGGAGGGACAATGAGCAGTTCTTC. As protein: CASSHTSGRDNEQFF.

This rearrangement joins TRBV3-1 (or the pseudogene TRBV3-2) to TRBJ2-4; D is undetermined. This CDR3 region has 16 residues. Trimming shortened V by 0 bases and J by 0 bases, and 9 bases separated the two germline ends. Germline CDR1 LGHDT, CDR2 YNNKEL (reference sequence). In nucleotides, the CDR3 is TGTGCCAGCAGCCAAGAGGCCAGGCTAGCCAAAAACATTCAGTACTTC. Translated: CASSQEARLAKNIQYF.

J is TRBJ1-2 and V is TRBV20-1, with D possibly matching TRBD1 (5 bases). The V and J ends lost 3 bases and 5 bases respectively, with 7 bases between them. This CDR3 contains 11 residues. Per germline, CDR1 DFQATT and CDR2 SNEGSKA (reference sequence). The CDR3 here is CSARDIYGYTF. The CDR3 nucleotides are TGCAGTGCTAGGGACATTTATGGCTACACCTTC.

CDR3 sequence reads: CATVGGFGSPLHF. Here the CDR3 DNA reads TGTGCCACTGTAGGGGGCTTCGGGTCACCCCTCCACTTT. The V gene is TRBV24-1, the J gene TRBJ1-6; 7 bases map to TRBD1. The J segment lost 10 bases and the V segment lost 10 bases, leaving 9 bases of the junction unmatched. Germline V CDR1 and CDR2: KGHDR, SFDVKD. CDR3 length: 13 residues.

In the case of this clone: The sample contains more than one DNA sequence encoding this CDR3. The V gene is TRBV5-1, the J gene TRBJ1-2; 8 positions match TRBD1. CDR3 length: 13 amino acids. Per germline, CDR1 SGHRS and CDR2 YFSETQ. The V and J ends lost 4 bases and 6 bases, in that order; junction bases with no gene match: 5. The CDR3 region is CASSLGTGNGYTF. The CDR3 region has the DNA TGCGCCAGCAGCCTTGGGACAGGCAATGGCTACACCTTC.

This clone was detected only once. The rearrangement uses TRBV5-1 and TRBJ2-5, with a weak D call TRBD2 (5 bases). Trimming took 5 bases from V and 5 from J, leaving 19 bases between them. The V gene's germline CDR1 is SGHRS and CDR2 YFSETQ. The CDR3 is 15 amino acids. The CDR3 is CASRLEGSLVETQYF. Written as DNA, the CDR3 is TGCGCCAGCAGGCTTGAGGGATCCCTCGTTGAGACCCAGTACTTC.

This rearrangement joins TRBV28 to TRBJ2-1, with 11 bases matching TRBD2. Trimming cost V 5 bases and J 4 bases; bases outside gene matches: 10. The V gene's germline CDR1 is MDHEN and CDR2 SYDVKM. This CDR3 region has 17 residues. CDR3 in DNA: TGTGCCAGCAGTAGACATAGCGGGGGGGCCGGATACAATGAGCAGTTCTTC. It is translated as CASSRHSGGAGYNEQFF. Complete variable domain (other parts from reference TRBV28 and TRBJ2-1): DVKVTQSSRYLVKRTGEKVFLECVQDMDHENMFWYRQDPGLGLRLIYFSYDVKMKEKGDIPEGYSVSREKKERFSLILESASTNQTSMYLCASSRHSGGAGYNEQFFGPGTRLTVL.

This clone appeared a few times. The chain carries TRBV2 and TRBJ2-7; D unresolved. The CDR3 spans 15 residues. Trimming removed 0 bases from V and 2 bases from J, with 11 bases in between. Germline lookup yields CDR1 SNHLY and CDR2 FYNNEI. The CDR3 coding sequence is TGTGCCAGCAGTGAAGCGCGTAGAGTACCCTACGAGCAGTACTTC. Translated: CASSEARRVPYEQYF.

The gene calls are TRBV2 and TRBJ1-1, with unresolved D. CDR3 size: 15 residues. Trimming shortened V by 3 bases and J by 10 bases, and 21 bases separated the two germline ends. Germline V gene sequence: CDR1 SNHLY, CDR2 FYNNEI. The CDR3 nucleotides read TGTGCCAGCAGTGAGGCCCAGGACGGGAGGGAAGTAGCTTTCTTT. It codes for CASSEAQDGREVAFF.

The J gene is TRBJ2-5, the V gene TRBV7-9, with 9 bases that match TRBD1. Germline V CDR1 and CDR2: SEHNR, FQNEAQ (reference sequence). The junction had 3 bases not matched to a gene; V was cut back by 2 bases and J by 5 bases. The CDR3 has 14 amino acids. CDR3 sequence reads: CASSLSGTGETQYF. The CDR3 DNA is TGTGCCAGCAGCTTATCCGGGACAGGGGAGACCCAGTACTTC.

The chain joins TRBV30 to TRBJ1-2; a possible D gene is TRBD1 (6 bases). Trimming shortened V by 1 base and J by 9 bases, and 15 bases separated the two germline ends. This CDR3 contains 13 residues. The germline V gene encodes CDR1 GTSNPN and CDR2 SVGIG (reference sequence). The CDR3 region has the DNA TGTGCCTGGAGTGGGGGGCCGTCCTGGCGCTACACCTTC. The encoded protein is CAWSGGPSWRYTF.

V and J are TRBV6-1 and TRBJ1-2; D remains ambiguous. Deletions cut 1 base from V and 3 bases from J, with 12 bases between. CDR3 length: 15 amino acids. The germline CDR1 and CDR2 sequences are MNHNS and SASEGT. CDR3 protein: CASSEEPGLDYGYTF. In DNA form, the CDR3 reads TGTGCCAGCAGTGAAGAACCAGGTCTCGACTATGGCTACACCTTC.

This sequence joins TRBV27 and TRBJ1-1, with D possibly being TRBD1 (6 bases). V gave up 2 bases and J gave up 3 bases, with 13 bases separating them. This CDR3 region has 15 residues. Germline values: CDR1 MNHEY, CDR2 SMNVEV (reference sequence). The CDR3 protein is CASSLQGPSYTEAFF. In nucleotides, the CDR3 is TGTGCCAGCAGTTTACAGGGGCCGTCGTACACTGAAGCTTTCTTT.

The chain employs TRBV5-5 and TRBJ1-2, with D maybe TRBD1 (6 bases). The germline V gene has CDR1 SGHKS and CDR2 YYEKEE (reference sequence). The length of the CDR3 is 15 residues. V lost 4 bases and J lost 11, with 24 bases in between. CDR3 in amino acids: CASSRVQGQPFGYTF. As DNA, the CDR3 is TGTGCCAGCAGCAGGGTGCAGGGACAACCCTTTGGTTACACCTTC.

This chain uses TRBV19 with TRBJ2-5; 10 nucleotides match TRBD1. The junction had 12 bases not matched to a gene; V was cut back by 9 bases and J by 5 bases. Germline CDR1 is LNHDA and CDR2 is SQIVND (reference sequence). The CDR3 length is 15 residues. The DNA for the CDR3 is TGTGCCAGCACCGGGACAGGGGTTGTTGGGGAGACCCAGTACTTC. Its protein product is CASTGTGVVGETQYF. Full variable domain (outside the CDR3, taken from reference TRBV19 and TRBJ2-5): DGGITQSPKYLFRKEGQNVTLSCEQNLNHDAMYWYRQDPGQGLRLIYYSQIVNDFQKGDIAEGYSVSREKKESFPLTVTSAQKNPTAFYLCASTGTGVVGETQYFGPGTRLLVL.

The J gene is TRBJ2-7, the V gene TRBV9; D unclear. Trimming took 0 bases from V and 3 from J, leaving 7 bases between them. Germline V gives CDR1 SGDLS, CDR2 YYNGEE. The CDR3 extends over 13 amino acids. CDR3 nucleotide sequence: TGTGCCAGCAGCGTAGCAGAAAACTACGAGCAGTACTTC. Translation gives CASSVAENYEQYF.

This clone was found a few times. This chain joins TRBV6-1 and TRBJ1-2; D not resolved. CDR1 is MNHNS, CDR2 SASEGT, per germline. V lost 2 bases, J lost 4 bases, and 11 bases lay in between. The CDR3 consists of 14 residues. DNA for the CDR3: TGTGCCAGCAGTGAATTTGACGGGAGCTATGGCTACACCTTC. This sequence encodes CASSEFDGSYGYTF.

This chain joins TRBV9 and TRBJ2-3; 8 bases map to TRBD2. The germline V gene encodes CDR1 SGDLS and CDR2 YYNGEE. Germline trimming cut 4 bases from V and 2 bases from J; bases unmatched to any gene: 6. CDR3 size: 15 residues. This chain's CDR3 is CASSRARGDTDTQYF. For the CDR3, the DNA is TGTGCCAGCAGCCGAGCGCGGGGGGACACAGATACGCAGTATTTT. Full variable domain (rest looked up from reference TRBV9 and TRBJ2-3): DSGVTQTPKHLITATGQRVTLRCSPRSGDLSVYWYQQSLDQGLQFLIQYYNGEERAKGNILERFSAQQFPDLHSELNLSSLELGDSALYFCASSRARGDTDTQYFGPGTRLTVL.

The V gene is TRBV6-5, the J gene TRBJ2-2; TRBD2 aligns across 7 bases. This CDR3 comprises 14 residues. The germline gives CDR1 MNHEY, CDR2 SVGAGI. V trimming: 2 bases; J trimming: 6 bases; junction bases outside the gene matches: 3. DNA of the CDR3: TGTGCCAGCAGTTACAGCCGGGGGGCCGGGGAGCTGTTTTTT. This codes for CASSYSRGAGELFF.

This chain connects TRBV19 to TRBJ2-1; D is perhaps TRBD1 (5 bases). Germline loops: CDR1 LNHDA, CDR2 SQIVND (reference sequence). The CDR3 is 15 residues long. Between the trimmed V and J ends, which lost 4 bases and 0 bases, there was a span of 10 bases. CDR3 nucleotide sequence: TGTGCCAGTAGTAGGGGCACCACCTCCTACAATGAGCAGTTCTTC. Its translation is CASSRGTTSYNEQFF.

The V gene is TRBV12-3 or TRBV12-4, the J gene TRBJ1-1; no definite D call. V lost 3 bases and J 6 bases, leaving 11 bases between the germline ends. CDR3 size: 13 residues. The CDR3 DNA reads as TGTGCCAGCAGTTTCGGGAATTCCCCTGAAGCTTTCTTT. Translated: CASSFGNSPEAFF.

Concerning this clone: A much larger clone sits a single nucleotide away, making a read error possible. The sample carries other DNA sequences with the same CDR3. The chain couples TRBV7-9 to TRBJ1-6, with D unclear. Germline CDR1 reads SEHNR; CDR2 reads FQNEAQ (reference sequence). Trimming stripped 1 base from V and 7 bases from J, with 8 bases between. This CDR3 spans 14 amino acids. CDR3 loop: CASSLEQYNSPLHF. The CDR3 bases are TGTGCCAGCAGCTTAGAACAGTACAATTCACCCCTCCACTTT.

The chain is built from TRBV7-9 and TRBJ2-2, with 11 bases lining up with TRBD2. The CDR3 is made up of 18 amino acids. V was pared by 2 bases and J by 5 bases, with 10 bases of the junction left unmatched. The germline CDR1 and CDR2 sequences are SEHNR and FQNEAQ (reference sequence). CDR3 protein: CASSLTRGLAGGTGELFF. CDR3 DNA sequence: TGTGCCAGCAGCTTAACCCGCGGGCTAGCGGGAGGTACCGGGGAGCTGTTTTTT.

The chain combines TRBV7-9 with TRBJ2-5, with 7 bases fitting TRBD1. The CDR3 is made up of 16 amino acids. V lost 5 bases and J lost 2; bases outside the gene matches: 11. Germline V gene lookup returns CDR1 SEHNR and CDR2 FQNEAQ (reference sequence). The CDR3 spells CASSDNRGVGQETQYF. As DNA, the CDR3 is TGTGCCAGCAGCGATAACAGGGGAGTGGGTCAAGAGACCCAGTACTTC.

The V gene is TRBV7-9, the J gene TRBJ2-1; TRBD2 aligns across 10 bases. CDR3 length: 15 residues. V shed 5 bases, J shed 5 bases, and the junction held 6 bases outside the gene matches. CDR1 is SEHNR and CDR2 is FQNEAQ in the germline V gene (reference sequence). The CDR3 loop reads CASSASGGPNNEQFF. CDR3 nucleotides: TGTGCCAGCAGCGCTAGCGGGGGCCCTAACAATGAGCAGTTCTTC.

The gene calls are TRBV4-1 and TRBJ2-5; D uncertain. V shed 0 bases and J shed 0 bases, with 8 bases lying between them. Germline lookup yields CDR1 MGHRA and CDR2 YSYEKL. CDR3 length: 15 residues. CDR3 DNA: TGCGCCAGCAGCCAAGATTGGCTGAACCAAGAGACCCAGTACTTC. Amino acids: CASSQDWLNQETQYF.

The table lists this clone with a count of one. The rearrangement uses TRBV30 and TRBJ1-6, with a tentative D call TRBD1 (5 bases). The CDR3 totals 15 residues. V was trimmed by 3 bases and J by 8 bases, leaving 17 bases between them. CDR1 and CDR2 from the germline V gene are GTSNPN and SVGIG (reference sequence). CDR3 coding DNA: TGTGCCTGGAGCGTTGGAGGGGTTTCTGATTCACCCCTCCACTTT. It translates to CAWSVGGVSDSPLHF. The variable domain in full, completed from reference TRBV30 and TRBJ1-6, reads SQTIHQWPATLVQPVGSPLSLECTVEGTSNPNLYWYRQAAGRGLQLLFYSVGIGQISSEVPQNLSASRPQDRQFILSSKKLLLSDSGFYLCAWSVGGVSDSPLHFGNGTRLTVT.

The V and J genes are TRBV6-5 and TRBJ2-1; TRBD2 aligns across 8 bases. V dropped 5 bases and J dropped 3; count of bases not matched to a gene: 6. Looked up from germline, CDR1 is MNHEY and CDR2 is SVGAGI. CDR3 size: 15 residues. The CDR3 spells CASSRTSGRYNEQFF. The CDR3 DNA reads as TGTGCCAGCAGTCGAACTAGCGGTCGCTACAATGAGCAGTTCTTC.

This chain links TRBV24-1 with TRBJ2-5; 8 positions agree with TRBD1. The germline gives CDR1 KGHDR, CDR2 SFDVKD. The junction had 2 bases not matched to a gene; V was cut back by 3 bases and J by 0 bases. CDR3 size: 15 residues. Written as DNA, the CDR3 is TGTGCCACCAGTGATCCGGACAGGGACCAAGAGACCCAGTACTTC. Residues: CATSDPDRDQETQYF.

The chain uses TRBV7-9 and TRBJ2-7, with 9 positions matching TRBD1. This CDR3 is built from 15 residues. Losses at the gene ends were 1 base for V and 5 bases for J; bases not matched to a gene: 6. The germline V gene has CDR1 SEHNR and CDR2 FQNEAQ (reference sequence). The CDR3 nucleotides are TGTGCCAGCAGCTTAGGGACAGGGGTCTTTCACGAGCAGTACTTC. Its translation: CASSLGTGVFHEQYF.

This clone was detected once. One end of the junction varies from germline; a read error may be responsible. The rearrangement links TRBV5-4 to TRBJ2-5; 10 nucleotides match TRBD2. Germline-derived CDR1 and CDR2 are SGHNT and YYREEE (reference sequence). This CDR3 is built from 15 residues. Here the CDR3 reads CASSVAGTSEALPNF. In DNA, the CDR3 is TGTGCCAGCAGCGTTGCCGGGACTAGCGAAGCCCTACCTAACTTC.

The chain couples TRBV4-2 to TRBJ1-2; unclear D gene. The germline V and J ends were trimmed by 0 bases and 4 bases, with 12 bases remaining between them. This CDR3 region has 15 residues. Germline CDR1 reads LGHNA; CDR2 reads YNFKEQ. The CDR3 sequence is CASSQEAHTSYGYTF. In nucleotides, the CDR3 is TGTGCCAGCAGCCAAGAAGCCCATACCTCCTATGGCTACACCTTC.